A single sample gave rise to the 18 T cell receptor beta chains below, sequenced in a study of regulatory T cells. Study-level findings and limits: In CD3G-deficient patients, conventional CD4+ T cells were enriched for hydrophobic CDR3 residues at positions 6 and 7.

Primers: 52 TRBV forward and 13 TRBJ reverse. Generated by immunoSEQ multiplex PCR, the TCRdb table keeps only in-frame clones and is missing some. The sample lists about 34,000 clones, about 94% seen once, with 0.9% to 1% in the top ten. These receptors lack a known antigen. Sequencing input: conventional CD4+ T cells sorted from blood. The receptors here all came from a child aged 2-15 years with CD3G deficiency.

The chain joins TRBV10-2 to TRBJ2-3; 7 bases are shared with TRBD2. Looked up from germline, CDR1 is WSHSY and CDR2 is SAAADI. The V gene end was trimmed by 6 bases and the J gene end by 2 bases; junction bases not matched to a gene: 5. This CDR3 is built from 14 residues. DNA of the CDR3: TGCGCCAGCAGGGCCGGGACTATCACAGATACGCAGTATTTT. This sequence encodes CASRAGTITDTQYF.

The chain carries TRBV5-3 and TRBJ2-5; no clear D gene. TRBV5-3 is labeled an ORF, and its function is uncertain. Trimming pared 0 bases from V and 2 bases from J, leaving 5 bases between. The length of the CDR3 is 13 residues. The CDR3 loop reads CARSLVIQETQYF. For the CDR3, the DNA is TGTGCCAGAAGCTTGGTAATTCAAGAGACCCAGTACTTC.

The rearrangement links TRBV5-1 to TRBJ2-7, with D tentatively TRBD2 (5 bases). Trimming shortened V by 2 bases and J by 6 bases, and 12 bases separated the two germline ends. This CDR3 is built from 13 residues. Germline V gene data show CDR1 as SGHRS and CDR2 as YFSETQ. The DNA of the CDR3 is TGCGCCAGCAGCTTAGACTACTTGACCGAGCAGTACTTC. It encodes CASSLDYLTEQYF.

The CDR3 DNA is TGTGCCAGCAGTTTCAGGCAGGGGGCAGCTTTCTTT. This translates into CASSFRQGAAFF. The chain uses TRBV28 and TRBJ1-1, with 8 bases that match TRBD1. The V and J ends lost 3 bases and 10 bases, in that order; junction bases with no gene match: 4. Germline V gives CDR1 MDHEN, CDR2 SYDVKM. The CDR3 consists of 12 residues.

The chain employs TRBV18 and TRBJ2-7; 8 bases fit TRBD1. Losses at the gene ends were 3 bases for V and 7 bases for J; bases not matched to a gene: 5. Germline values: CDR1 KGHSH, CDR2 LQKENI. The CDR3 contains 13 residues. Here the CDR3 DNA reads TGTGCCAGCTCACCGGACAGGGCTTTTGAGCAGTACTTC. It is translated as CASSPDRAFEQYF.

The gene calls are TRBV28 and TRBJ2-7, with TRBD1 identical over 9 bases. The CDR3 has 15 amino acids. CDR1 and CDR2 from the germline V gene are MDHEN and SYDVKM. The J segment lost 4 bases and the V segment lost 5 bases, leaving 9 bases of the junction unmatched. The CDR3: CASSRQGVLAYEQYF. CDR3 coding DNA: TGTGCCAGCAGTCGACAGGGGGTTCTTGCTTACGAGCAGTACTTC.

The J gene is TRBJ1-4, the V gene TRBV6-1; 7 bases agree with TRBD1. The CDR3 contains 13 residues. Germline V gene lookup returns CDR1 MNHNS and CDR2 SASEGT. V lost 5 bases to trimming and J lost 5 bases; unmatched junction nucleotides: 2. This CDR3 is CASSLTGNEKLFF. CDR3 sequence (DNA): TGTGCCAGCAGTTTGACAGGGAATGAAAAACTGTTTTTT.

This chain uses TRBV27 with TRBJ1-1; weak D call: TRBD1 (6 bases). Trimming stripped 7 bases from V and 5 bases from J, with 20 bases between. Germline V CDR1 and CDR2: MNHEY, SMNVEV (reference sequence). The CDR3 covers 15 residues. CDR3 loop: CASKAGGGRRTEAFF. The CDR3 DNA is TGTGCCAGCAAGGCCGGAGGGGGGCGCCGGACTGAAGCTTTCTTT.

V and J are TRBV4-1 and TRBJ2-2; D is possibly TRBD1 or TRBD2 (6 bases each). V lost 4 bases and J 5 bases, leaving 23 bases between the germline ends. Germline V gives CDR1 MGHRA, CDR2 YSYEKL. There are 18 residues in the CDR3. CDR3 amino acids: CASSPHPQWGARTGELFF. CDR3 coding DNA: TGCGCCAGCAGCCCTCATCCGCAGTGGGGGGCGAGAACCGGGGAGCTGTTTTTT.

The chain recombines TRBV5-1 with TRBJ2-5, with TRBD1 matching 9 bases. The CDR3 totals 15 residues. The trim removed 0 bases at V and 4 bases at J, leaving 4 bases unmatched. In germline, CDR1 is SGHRS, CDR2 YFSETQ. The CDR3 sequence: CASSLGDRERETQYF. Written as DNA, the CDR3 is TGCGCCAGCAGCTTGGGGGACAGGGAGAGAGAGACCCAGTACTTC.

This chain links TRBV6-1 with TRBJ2-7; the D gene is possibly TRBD2 (5 bases). CDR1 is MNHNS, CDR2 SASEGT, per germline. Trimming removed 4 bases from V and 0 bases from J, with 13 bases in between. The CDR3 loop spans 15 amino acids. CDR3 protein: CASSGGGIPSYEQYF. CDR3 coding DNA: TGTGCCAGCAGTGGCGGAGGAATTCCCTCCTACGAGCAGTACTTC.

V gene TRBV11-2 combines with J gene TRBJ2-1; TRBD2 aligns across 7 bases. The CDR3 extends over 14 amino acids. J gave up 3 bases and V 5 bases, and 4 bases lay outside the gene matches. Germline lookup yields CDR1 SGHAT and CDR2 FQNNGV. CDR3 residues: CASSPGLIYNEQFF. CDR3 coding DNA: TGTGCCAGCAGCCCGGGACTAATCTACAATGAGCAGTTCTTC.

The genes are TRBV5-1 and TRBJ2-3, with no clear D. Trimming shortened V by 0 bases and J by 0 bases, and 11 bases separated the two germline ends. Germline V gene data show CDR1 as SGHRS and CDR2 as YFSETQ. The CDR3 has 16 residues. This chain's CDR3 is CASSLGGTPSTDTQYF. The CDR3 DNA reads as TGCGCCAGCAGCTTGGGGGGAACACCTAGCACAGATACGCAGTATTTT. The whole variable domain, filled in from reference TRBV5-1 and TRBJ2-3, reads KAGVTQTPRYLIKTRGQQVTLSCSPISGHRSVSWYQQTPGQGLQFLFEYFSETQRNKGNFPGRFSGRQFSNSRSEMNVSTLELGDSALYLCASSLGGTPSTDTQYFGPGTRLTVL.

The J gene is TRBJ2-5, the V gene TRBV10-3, with 9 bases aligning to TRBD2. The better agreement between TRBJ2-7 and the DNA end casts doubt on the J call. Germline CDR1 is ENHRY and CDR2 is SYGVKD. This CDR3 has 15 residues. The CDR3 DNA reads as TGTGCCATCAGTGAGTGGGGGACTAGCAGGTACGAGCAGTACTTC. Residues: CAISEWGTSRYEQYF.

This sequence joins TRBV28 and TRBJ2-7; 7 bases fit TRBD1. The CDR3 length is 14 residues. V trimming: 5 bases; J trimming: 4 bases; junction bases outside the gene matches: 8. The germline V gene encodes CDR1 MDHEN and CDR2 SYDVKM. CDR3 loop: CASSPTGQEYEQYF. In nucleotides, the CDR3 is TGTGCCAGCAGTCCGACAGGGCAGGAGTACGAGCAGTACTTC.

The V call is TRBV6-1, the J call TRBJ1-2; D ambiguous. The CDR3 contains 12 residues. Germline V lookup: CDR1 MNHNS, CDR2 SASEGT. The V and J ends lost 1 base and 5 bases respectively, with 5 bases between them. The DNA for the CDR3 is TGTGCCAGCAGTGAAGGGCGGTATGGCTACACCTTC. This encodes CASSEGRYGYTF.

The rearrangement uses TRBV2 and TRBJ2-3, with TRBD1 matching over 7 bases. V shed 6 bases, J shed 2 bases, and the junction held 8 bases outside the gene matches. CDR3 length equals 15 residues. The germline CDR1 and CDR2 sequences are SNHLY and FYNNEI. The CDR3 spells CASSPQGRDTDTQYF. Written as DNA, the CDR3 is TGTGCCAGCAGCCCACAGGGGCGAGACACAGATACGCAGTATTTT.

This sequence joins TRBV6-1 and TRBJ2-2, with D perhaps matching TRBD1 or TRBD2 (5 bases each). V lost 7 bases to trimming and J lost 5 bases, with 14 bases between them. The CDR3 is 14 residues long. From germline, CDR1 is MNHNS and CDR2 SASEGT. The CDR3 DNA reads as TGTGCCAGCAAACTTATCAGGGAGACCGGGGAGCTGTTTTTT. Its translation: CASKLIRETGELFF.